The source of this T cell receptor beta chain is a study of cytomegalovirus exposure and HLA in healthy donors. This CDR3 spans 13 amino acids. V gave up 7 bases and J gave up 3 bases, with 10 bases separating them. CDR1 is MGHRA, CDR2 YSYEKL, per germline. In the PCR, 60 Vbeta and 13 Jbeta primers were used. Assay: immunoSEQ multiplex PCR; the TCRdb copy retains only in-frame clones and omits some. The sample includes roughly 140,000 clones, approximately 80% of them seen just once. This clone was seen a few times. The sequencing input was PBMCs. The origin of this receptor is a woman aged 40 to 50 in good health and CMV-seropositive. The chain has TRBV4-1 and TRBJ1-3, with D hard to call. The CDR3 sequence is CASKEVDGNTIYF. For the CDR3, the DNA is TGCGCCAGCAAAGAGGTGGATGGAAACACCATATATTTT.